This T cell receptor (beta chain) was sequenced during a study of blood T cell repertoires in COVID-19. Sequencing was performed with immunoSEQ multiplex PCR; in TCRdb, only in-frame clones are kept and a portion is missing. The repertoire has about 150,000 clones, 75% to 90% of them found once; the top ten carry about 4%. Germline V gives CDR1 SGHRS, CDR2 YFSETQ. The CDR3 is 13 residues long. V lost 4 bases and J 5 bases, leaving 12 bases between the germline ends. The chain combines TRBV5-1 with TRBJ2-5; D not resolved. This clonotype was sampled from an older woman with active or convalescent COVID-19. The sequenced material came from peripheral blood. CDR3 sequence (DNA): TGCGCCAGCAGCCCAACATCAGCGGAGACCCAGTACTTC. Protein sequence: CASSPTSAETQYF. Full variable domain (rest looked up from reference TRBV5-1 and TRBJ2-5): KAGVTQTPRYLIKTRGQQVTLSCSPISGHRSVSWYQQTPGQGLQFLFEYFSETQRNKGNFPGRFSGRQFSNSRSEMNVSTLELGDSALYLCASSPTSAETQYFGPGTRLLVL.